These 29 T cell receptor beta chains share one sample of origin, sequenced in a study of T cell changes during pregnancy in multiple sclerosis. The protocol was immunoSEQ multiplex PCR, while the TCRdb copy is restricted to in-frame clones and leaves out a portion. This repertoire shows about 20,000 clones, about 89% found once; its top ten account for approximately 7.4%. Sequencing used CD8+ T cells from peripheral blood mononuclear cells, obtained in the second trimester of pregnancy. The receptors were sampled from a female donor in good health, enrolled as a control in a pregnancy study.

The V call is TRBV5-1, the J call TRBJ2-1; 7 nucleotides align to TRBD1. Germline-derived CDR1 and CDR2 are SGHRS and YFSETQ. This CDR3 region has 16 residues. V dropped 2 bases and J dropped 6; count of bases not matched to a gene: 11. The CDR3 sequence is CASSFDRESVVNEQFF. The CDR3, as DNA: TGCGCCAGCAGCTTTGACAGGGAGTCCGTAGTCAATGAGCAGTTCTTC. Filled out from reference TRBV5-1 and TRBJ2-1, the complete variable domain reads KAGVTQTPRYLIKTRGQQVTLSCSPISGHRSVSWYQQTPGQGLQFLFEYFSETQRNKGNFPGRFSGRQFSNSRSEMNVSTLELGDSALYLCASSFDRESVVNEQFFGPGTRLTVL.

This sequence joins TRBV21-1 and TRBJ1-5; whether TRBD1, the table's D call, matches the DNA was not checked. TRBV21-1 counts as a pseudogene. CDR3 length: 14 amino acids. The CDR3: CAISRQTNHQPQHF. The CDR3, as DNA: TGTGCCATAAGTCGACAGACGAATCATCAGCCCCAGCATTTT.

CDR3 in amino acids: CASSDYGRSYEQYF. The CDR3 nucleotides read TGTGCCAGCAGTGATTACGGGAGGTCCTACGAGCAGTACTTC. The V and J genes are TRBV2 and TRBJ2-7, with 7 bases lining up with TRBD2. Germline CDR1 and CDR2: SNHLY and FYNNEI. This CDR3 spans 14 amino acids. The V and J ends lost 3 bases and 1 base, in that order; junction bases with no gene match: 3.

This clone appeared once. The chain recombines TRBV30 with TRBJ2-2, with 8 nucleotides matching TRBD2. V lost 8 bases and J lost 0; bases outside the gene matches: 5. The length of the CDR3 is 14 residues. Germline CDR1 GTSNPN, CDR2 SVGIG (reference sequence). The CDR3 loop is CARSGAANTGELFF. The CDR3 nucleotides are TGTGCCCGTAGCGGGGCAGCGAACACCGGGGAGCTGTTTTTT.

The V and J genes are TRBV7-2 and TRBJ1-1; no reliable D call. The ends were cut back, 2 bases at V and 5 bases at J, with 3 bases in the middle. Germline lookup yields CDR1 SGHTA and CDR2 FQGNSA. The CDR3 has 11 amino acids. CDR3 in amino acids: CASSLITEAFF. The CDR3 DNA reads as TGTGCCAGCAGCTTAATAACTGAAGCTTTCTTT.

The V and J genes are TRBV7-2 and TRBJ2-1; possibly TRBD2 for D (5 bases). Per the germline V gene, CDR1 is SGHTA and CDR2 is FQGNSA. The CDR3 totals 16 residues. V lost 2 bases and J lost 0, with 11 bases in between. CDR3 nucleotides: TGTGCCAGCAGCTTAAGCGGACCCCTCTCCTACAATGAGCAGTTCTTC. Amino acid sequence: CASSLSGPLSYNEQFF. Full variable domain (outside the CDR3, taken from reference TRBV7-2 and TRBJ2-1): GAGVSQSPSNKVTEKGKDVELRCDPISGHTALYWYRQSLGQGLEFLIYFQGNSAPDKSGLPSDRFSAERTGGSVSTLTIQRTQQEDSAVYLCASSLSGPLSYNEQFFGPGTRLTVL.

In nucleotides, the CDR3 is TGTGCCAGCGCCGCAGGGGGCTCCTACGAGCAGTACTTC. It is translated as CASAAGGSYEQYF. The chain couples TRBV27 to TRBJ2-7; TRBD1 aligns across 7 bases. Germline V gives CDR1 MNHEY, CDR2 SMNVEV (reference sequence). This CDR3 spans 13 amino acids. J gave up 0 bases and V 8 bases, and 4 bases lay outside the gene matches.

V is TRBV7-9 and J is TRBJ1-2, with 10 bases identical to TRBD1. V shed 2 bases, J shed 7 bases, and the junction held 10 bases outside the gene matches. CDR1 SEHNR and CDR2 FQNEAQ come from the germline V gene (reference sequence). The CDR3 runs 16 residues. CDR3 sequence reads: CASSLSMTGGAVGYTF. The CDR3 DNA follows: TGTGCCAGCAGCTTAAGCATGACAGGGGGCGCGGTTGGCTACACCTTC.

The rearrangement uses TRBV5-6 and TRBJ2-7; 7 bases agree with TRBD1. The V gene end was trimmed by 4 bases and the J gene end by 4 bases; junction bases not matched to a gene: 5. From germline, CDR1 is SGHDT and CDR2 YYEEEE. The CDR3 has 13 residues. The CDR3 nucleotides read TGTGCCAGCAGCGGGGACAGCGAATACGAGCAGTACTTC. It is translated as CASSGDSEYEQYF.

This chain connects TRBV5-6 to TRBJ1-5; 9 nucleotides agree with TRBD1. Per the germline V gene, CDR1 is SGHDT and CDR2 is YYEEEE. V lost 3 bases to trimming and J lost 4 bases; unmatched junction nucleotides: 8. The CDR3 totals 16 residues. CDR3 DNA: TGTGCCAGCAGCTCCGGGACAGGGCTATCGAATCAGCCCCAGCATTTT. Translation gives CASSSGTGLSNQPQHF.

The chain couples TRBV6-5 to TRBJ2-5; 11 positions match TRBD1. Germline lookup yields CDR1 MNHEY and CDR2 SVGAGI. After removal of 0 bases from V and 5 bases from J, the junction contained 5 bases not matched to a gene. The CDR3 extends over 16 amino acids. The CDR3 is CASSYSGQGAGETQYF. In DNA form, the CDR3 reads TGTGCCAGCAGTTACTCTGGACAGGGGGCAGGGGAGACCCAGTACTTC.

For the CDR3, the DNA is TGCAGCGTTGTTCGAGGAACCGGGGAGCTGTTTTTT. This codes for CSVVRGTGELFF. This chain joins TRBV29-1 and TRBJ2-2; unclear D gene. V lost 4 bases, J lost 5 bases, and 8 bases lay in between. The CDR3 is 12 residues long. Germline lookup yields CDR1 SQVTM and CDR2 ANQGSEA.

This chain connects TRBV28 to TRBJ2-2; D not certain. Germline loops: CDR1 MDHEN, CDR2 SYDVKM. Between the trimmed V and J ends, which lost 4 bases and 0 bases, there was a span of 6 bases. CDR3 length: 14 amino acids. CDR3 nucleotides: TGTGCCAGCAGTTGGCACGCGAACACCGGGGAGCTGTTTTTT. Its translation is CASSWHANTGELFF.

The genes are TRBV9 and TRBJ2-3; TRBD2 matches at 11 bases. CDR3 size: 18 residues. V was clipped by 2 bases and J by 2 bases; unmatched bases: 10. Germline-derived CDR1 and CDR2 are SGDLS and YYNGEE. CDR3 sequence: CASSVRLAGGPNTDTQYF. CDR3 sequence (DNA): TGTGCCAGCAGCGTTCGGCTAGCGGGGGGCCCCAACACAGATACGCAGTATTTT.

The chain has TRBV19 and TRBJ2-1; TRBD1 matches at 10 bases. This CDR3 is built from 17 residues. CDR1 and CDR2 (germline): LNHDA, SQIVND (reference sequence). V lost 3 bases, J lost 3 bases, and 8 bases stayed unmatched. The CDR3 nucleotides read TGTGCCAGTAGTATGGGTCCGGGACAGGGGTTCTACAATGAGCAGTTCTTC. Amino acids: CASSMGPGQGFYNEQFF.

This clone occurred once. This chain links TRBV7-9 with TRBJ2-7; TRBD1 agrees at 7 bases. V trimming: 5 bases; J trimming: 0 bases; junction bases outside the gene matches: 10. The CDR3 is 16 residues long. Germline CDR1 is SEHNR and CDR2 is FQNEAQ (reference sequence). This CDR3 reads CASSRPPGQSSYEQYF. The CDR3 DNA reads TGTGCCAGCAGCCGACCCCCGGGACAGAGCTCCTACGAGCAGTACTTC.

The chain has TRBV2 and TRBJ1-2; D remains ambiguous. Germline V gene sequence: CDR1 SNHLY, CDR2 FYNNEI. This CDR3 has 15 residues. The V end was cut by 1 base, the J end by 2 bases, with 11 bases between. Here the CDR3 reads CASSEDPRLNYGYTF. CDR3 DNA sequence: TGTGCCAGCAGTGAAGATCCCCGTTTAAACTATGGCTACACCTTC.

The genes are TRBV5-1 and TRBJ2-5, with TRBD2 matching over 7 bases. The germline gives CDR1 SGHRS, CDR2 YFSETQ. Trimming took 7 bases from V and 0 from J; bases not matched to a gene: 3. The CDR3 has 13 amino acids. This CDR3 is CASRDYDQETQYF. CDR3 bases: TGCGCCAGCCGGGACTACGACCAAGAGACCCAGTACTTC.

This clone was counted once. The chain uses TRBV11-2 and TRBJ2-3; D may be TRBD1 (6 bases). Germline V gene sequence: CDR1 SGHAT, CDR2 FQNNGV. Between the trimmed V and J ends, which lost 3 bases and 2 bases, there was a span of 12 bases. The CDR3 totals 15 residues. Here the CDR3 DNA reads TGTGCCAGCAGCTTGGGGGCGGAATACACAGATACGCAGTATTTT. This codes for CASSLGAEYTDTQYF.

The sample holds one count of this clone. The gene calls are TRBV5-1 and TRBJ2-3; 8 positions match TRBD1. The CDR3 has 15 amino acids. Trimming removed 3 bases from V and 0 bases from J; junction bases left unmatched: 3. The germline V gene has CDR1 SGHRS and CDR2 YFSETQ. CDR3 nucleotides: TGCGCCAGCAGCTCGGGACAGGCTAGCACAGATACGCAGTATTTT. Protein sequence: CASSSGQASTDTQYF.

The CDR3 DNA sequence: TGTGCCAGCAGCGCCCTAACTGAATACGAGCAGTACTTC. It specifies CASSALTEYEQYF. This chain connects TRBV11-2 to TRBJ2-7; the D is unclear. V was pared by 5 bases and J by 4 bases, with 12 bases between. Germline CDR1 and CDR2: SGHAT and FQNNGV. The CDR3 covers 13 residues.

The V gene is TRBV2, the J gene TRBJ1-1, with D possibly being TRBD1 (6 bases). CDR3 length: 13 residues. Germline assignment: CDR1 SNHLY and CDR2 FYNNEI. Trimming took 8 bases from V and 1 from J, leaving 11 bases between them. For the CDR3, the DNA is TGTGCCAGCCCTACAGGGAAGAACACTGAAGCTTTCTTT. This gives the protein CASPTGKNTEAFF.

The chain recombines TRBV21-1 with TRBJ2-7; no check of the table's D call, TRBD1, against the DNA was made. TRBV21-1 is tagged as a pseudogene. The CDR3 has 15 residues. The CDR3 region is CASSKLTGETYEQYF. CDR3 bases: TGTGCCAGCAGCAAATTGACAGGGGAAACCTACGAGCAGTACTTC.

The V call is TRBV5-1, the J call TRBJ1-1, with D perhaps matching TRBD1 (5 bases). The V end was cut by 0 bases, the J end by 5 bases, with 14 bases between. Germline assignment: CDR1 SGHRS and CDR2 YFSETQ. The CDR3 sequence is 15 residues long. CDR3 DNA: TGCGCCAGCAGCTTGGAAGGGGTGAGTGGGACTGAAGCTTTCTTT. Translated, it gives CASSLEGVSGTEAFF.

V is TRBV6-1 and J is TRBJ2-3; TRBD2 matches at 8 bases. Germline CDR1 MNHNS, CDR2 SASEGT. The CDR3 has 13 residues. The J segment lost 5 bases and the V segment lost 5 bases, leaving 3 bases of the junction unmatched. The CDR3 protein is CASSRGGIDTQYF. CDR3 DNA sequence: TGTGCCAGCAGTCGGGGGGGGATAGATACGCAGTATTTT.

The DNA of the CDR3 is TGTGCCAGCAGCTTGAAAAGAGAGAGGACTGAAGCTTTCTTT. Translated, it gives CASSLKRERTEAFF. This sequence joins TRBV5-4 and TRBJ1-1, with D uncertain. The CDR3 has 14 amino acids. V was clipped by 1 base and J by 5 bases, with 12 bases between them. CDR1 and CDR2 from the germline V gene are SGHNT and YYREEE (reference sequence).

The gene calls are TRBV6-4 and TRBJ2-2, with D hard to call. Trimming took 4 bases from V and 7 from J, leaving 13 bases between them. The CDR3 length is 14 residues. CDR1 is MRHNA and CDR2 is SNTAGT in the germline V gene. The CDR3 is CASSVSSDGGELFF. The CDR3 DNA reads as TGTGCCAGCAGTGTATCCAGCGACGGCGGGGAGCTGTTTTTT.

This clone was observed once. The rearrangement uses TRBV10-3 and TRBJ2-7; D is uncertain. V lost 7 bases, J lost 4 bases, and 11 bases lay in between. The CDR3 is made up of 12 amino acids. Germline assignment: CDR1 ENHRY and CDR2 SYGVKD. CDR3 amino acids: CAITNSSYEQYF. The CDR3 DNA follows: TGTGCCATCACGAACAGTTCGTACGAGCAGTACTTC.

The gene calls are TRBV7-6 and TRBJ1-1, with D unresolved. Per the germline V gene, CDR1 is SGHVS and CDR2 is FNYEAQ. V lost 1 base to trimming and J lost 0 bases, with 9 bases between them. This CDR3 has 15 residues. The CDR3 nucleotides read TGTGCCAGCAGCTTAGGCGATTCTTTGAACACTGAAGCTTTCTTT. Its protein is CASSLGDSLNTEAFF. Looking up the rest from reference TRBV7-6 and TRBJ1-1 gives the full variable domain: GAGVSQSPRYKVTKRGQDVALRCDPISGHVSLYWYRQALGQGPEFLTYFNYEAQQDKSGLPNDRFSAERPEGSISTLTIQRTEQRDSAMYRCASSLGDSLNTEAFFGQGTRLTVV.